The 30 T cell receptor beta chains below come from one sample, sequenced in a study of shared clonotypes between healthy human individuals. The data were produced by immunoSEQ multiplex PCR, yet TCRdb's version contains in-frame clones alone and is incomplete. This sample has hundreds of thousands of clones, with approximately 97% found just once. Sequenced: naive CD4+ T cells sorted from blood. The subset is: CD45RA+ positively selected. The receptors derive from a woman in her twenties or thirties in good health.

This chain joins TRBV30 and TRBJ1-5, with D possibly matching TRBD1 (5 bases). Germline CDR1 is GTSNPN and CDR2 is SVGIG (reference sequence). The CDR3 loop spans 13 amino acids. The germline V and J ends were trimmed by 3 bases and 3 bases, with 9 bases remaining between them. The CDR3 sequence is CAWSGGNNQPQHF. In nucleotides, the CDR3 is TGTGCCTGGAGCGGGGGGAACAATCAGCCCCAGCATTTT.

V is TRBV9 and J is TRBJ2-5; 7 nucleotides match TRBD2. V lost 0 bases to trimming and J lost 1 base; unmatched junction nucleotides: 3. Per germline, CDR1 SGDLS and CDR2 YYNGEE. The CDR3 spans 15 residues. CDR3 sequence reads: CASSVVSGPQETQYF. Written as DNA, the CDR3 is TGTGCCAGCAGCGTAGTTAGCGGGCCCCAAGAGACCCAGTACTTC.

The chain combines TRBV7-9 with TRBJ1-1; tentatively, D is TRBD1 (5 bases). CDR3 length: 15 amino acids. Germline CDR1 and CDR2: SEHNR and FQNEAQ (reference sequence). V lost 2 bases and J 3 bases, leaving 13 bases between the germline ends. Here the CDR3 reads CASSLWTGGDTEAFF. The CDR3 bases are TGTGCCAGCAGCTTATGGACGGGAGGGGACACTGAAGCTTTCTTT.

The genes are TRBV2 and TRBJ2-3; D ambiguous. The V and J ends lost 3 bases and 4 bases respectively, with 11 bases between them. Germline loops: CDR1 SNHLY, CDR2 FYNNEI. The CDR3 contains 14 residues. The chain's CDR3 is CASSEDLVADTQYF. CDR3 bases: TGTGCCAGCAGTGAGGACCTAGTCGCAGATACGCAGTATTTT.

This chain joins TRBV5-1 and TRBJ2-1; weak D call: TRBD2 (6 bases). Germline V gene sequence: CDR1 SGHRS, CDR2 YFSETQ. The CDR3 is made up of 16 amino acids. The V and J ends lost 3 bases and 3 bases respectively, with 16 bases between them. Here the CDR3 reads CASSSSAGVVYNEQFF. The CDR3 DNA reads TGCGCCAGCAGCTCGTCAGCGGGTGTGGTCTACAATGAGCAGTTCTTC.

The chain is built from TRBV28 and TRBJ2-4, with TRBD2 matching over 8 bases. Per germline, CDR1 MDHEN and CDR2 SYDVKM. J gave up 3 bases and V 5 bases, and 12 bases lay outside the gene matches. The length of the CDR3 is 17 residues. For the CDR3, the DNA is TGTGCCAGCAGTCCTCGGGGAAGCGGGAGTGGCAAAAACATTCAGTACTTC. Translating gives CASSPRGSGSGKNIQYF.

This rearrangement joins TRBV6-5 to TRBJ1-1; D may be TRBD1 (6 bases). CDR3 length: 14 amino acids. Germline CDR1 is MNHEY and CDR2 is SVGAGI. Trimming took off 4 bases at V and 1 base at J, with 10 bases between the two ends. This CDR3 is CASSWGAENTEAFF. The CDR3 DNA reads as TGTGCCAGCAGTTGGGGGGCAGAGAACACTGAAGCTTTCTTT.

The genes are TRBV19 and TRBJ1-5; D might be TRBD1 (5 bases). The CDR3 totals 15 residues. V was pared by 6 bases and J by 0 bases, with 12 bases between. Germline CDR1 reads LNHDA; CDR2 reads SQIVND (reference sequence). DNA of the CDR3: TGTGCCAGTAGCCTTGAGGGGTATAGCAATCAGCCCCAGCATTTT. It is translated as CASSLEGYSNQPQHF.

The chain couples TRBV28 to TRBJ1-5; D is possibly TRBD1 (5 bases). Germline CDR1 reads MDHEN; CDR2 reads SYDVKM. Between the trimmed V and J ends, which lost 8 bases and 4 bases, there was a span of 9 bases. This CDR3 has 12 residues. CDR3 nucleotides: TGTGCCAGCGGGGGGTTGAATCAGCCCCAGCATTTT. This codes for CASGGLNQPQHF.

V and J are TRBV6-5 and TRBJ1-1; possibly TRBD1 for D (6 bases). Germline loops: CDR1 MNHEY, CDR2 SVGAGI. This CDR3 comprises 14 residues. V shed 6 bases and J shed 4 bases, with 15 bases lying between them. The CDR3 loop is CASSSNREATEAFF. DNA for the CDR3: TGTGCCAGCAGCTCAAACAGGGAAGCCACTGAAGCTTTCTTT.

The chain uses TRBV7-2 and TRBJ2-3; TRBD2 agrees at 7 bases. J was trimmed by 5 bases and V by 1 base; bases with no gene match: 12. This CDR3 has 17 residues. Germline V gene data show CDR1 as SGHTA and CDR2 as FQGNSA. CDR3 sequence reads: CASSLVRDYWIGDTQYF. DNA for the CDR3: TGTGCCAGCAGCTTAGTTAGGGACTATTGGATTGGAGATACGCAGTATTTT.

The chain couples TRBV6-4 to TRBJ1-4; 7 bases align to TRBD1. With 4 bases clipped from V and 3 bases from J, the junction kept 5 bases outside the gene matches. CDR1 MRHNA and CDR2 SNTAGT come from the germline V gene. The CDR3 sequence is 15 residues long. CDR3 sequence: CASSVGGTANEKLFF. In DNA, the CDR3 is TGTGCCAGCAGTGTCGGAGGGACAGCTAATGAAAAACTGTTTTTT.

The chain employs TRBV5-4 and TRBJ2-1, with 7 bases fitting TRBD1. The CDR3 sequence is 15 residues long. From germline, CDR1 is SGHNT and CDR2 YYREEE (reference sequence). Trimming at V came to 0 bases and at J to 6 bases, leaving 6 bases not matched to a gene. As DNA, the CDR3 is TGTGCCAGCAGCTTGGTTGGGCAGGGGGTCAATGAGCAGTTCTTC. Its protein is CASSLVGQGVNEQFF.

The chain is built from TRBV2 and TRBJ2-1; 7 positions match TRBD2. V was pared by 11 bases and J by 7 bases, with 8 bases of the junction left unmatched. This CDR3 has 12 amino acids. Germline V CDR1 and CDR2: SNHLY, FYNNEI. DNA of the CDR3: TGTGCCTGCGGACTAGTGAGGAATGAGCAGTTCTTC. It specifies CACGLVRNEQFF.

The chain recombines TRBV6-7 with TRBJ2-2, with TRBD2 matching 9 bases. TRBV6-7 is treated as an ORF (open reading frame) with a function not yet certain. The CDR3 covers 16 residues. With V trimmed by 0 bases and J by 7 bases, 6 bases remained unmatched. The chain's CDR3 is CASSYSQGLADGELFF. CDR3 nucleotide sequence: TGTGCCAGCAGTTACTCCCAGGGACTAGCAGACGGGGAGCTGTTTTTT.

The CDR3 loop is CASSHLRDSTYEQYF. The CDR3 DNA reads as TGCGCCAGCAGCCATCTCCGGGACAGTACCTACGAGCAGTACTTC. The V and J genes are TRBV4-1 and TRBJ2-7, with 7 bases fitting TRBD1. The germline CDR1 and CDR2 sequences are MGHRA and YSYEKL. The CDR3 consists of 15 residues. The V gene end was trimmed by 3 bases and the J gene end by 2 bases; junction bases not matched to a gene: 7.

The chain carries TRBV18 and TRBJ2-5, with 9 positions matching TRBD1. The assigned J gene may be wrong: the sequence end matches TRBJ2-7 better. CDR3 length equals 18 residues. Germline CDR1 KGHSH, CDR2 LQKENI. CDR3 loop: CASSPSRKTGQGSSEQYF. The CDR3 nucleotides are TGTGCCAGCTCACCATCGCGGAAGACGGGACAGGGATCATCCGAGCAGTACTTC.

Turning to this clone: This sample also contains other DNA sequences that code for the same CDR3. The chain couples TRBV29-1 to TRBJ1-1; D perhaps matches TRBD1 (5 bases). Germline values: CDR1 SQVTM, CDR2 ANQGSEA. This CDR3 has 13 amino acids. V lost 6 bases, J lost 0 bases, and 11 bases lay in between. The CDR3 region is CSVEGRMNTEAFF. The DNA for the CDR3 is TGCAGCGTAGAGGGACGGATGAACACTGAAGCTTTCTTT.

This chain links TRBV5-6 with TRBJ2-3; TRBD2 matches at 11 bases. The CDR3 spans 15 residues. The V and J ends lost 4 bases and 1 base, in that order; junction bases with no gene match: 2. Germline CDR1 reads SGHDT; CDR2 reads YYEEEE. CDR3 sequence: CASSRLAGRTDTQYF. The CDR3 bases are TGTGCCAGCAGCCGACTAGCGGGACGCACAGATACGCAGTATTTT.

V gene TRBV28 combines with J gene TRBJ2-5; D may correspond to TRBD1 or TRBD2 (5 bases each). The CDR3 runs to 13 residues. V was cut by 6 bases and J by 8 bases, with 16 bases left in between. Germline assignment: CDR1 MDHEN and CDR2 SYDVKM. The CDR3 region has the DNA TGTGCCAGCAGGCAGGGAGTAGGTGATACCCAGTACTTC. It encodes CASRQGVGDTQYF. The full variable domain, with the rest looked up from reference TRBV28 and TRBJ2-5, is DVKVTQSSRYLVKRTGEKVFLECVQDMDHENMFWYRQDPGLGLRLIYFSYDVKMKEKGDIPEGYSVSREKKERFSLILESASTNQTSMYLCASRQGVGDTQYFGPGTRLLVL.

This chain connects TRBV7-9 to TRBJ1-1, with no clear D. Trimming removed 0 bases from V and 0 bases from J, with 11 bases in between. The CDR3 loop spans 16 amino acids. Germline V gene lookup returns CDR1 SEHNR and CDR2 FQNEAQ (reference sequence). This CDR3 reads CASSLALRNLNTEAFF. The CDR3 nucleotides are TGTGCCAGCAGCTTAGCGCTCAGGAACCTGAACACTGAAGCTTTCTTT. Looking up the rest from reference TRBV7-9 and TRBJ1-1 gives the full variable domain: DTGVSQNPRHKITKRGQNVTFRCDPISEHNRLYWYRQTLGQGPEFLTYFQNEAQLEKSRLLSDRFSAERPKGSFSTLEIQRTEQGDSAMYLCASSLALRNLNTEAFFGQGTRLTVV.

V gene TRBV28 combines with J gene TRBJ2-7; D is ambiguous. This CDR3 is 13 amino acids long. Germline CDR1 and CDR2: MDHEN and SYDVKM. V was cut by 6 bases and J by 3 bases, with 12 bases left in between. The CDR3 region has the DNA TGTGCCAGCAGGCCCCATGGGGACTACGAGCAGTACTTC. It encodes CASRPHGDYEQYF.

CDR3 DNA: TGTGCCAGCAGCAAAAGGAGGGGGCCCCGAGAGACCCAGTACTTC. Protein product: CASSKRRGPRETQYF. V and J are TRBV21-1 and TRBJ2-5; the D call of TRBD1 is as the table states it, not checked on the DNA. TRBV21-1 is tagged as a pseudogene. This CDR3 comprises 15 residues.

In DNA, the CDR3 is TGCAGCGTTGAAACTGGGGCGGGGCAGGGGGCGAACACCGGGGAGCTGTTTTTT. Residues: CSVETGAGQGANTGELFF. The chain joins TRBV29-1 to TRBJ2-2; D possibly corresponds to TRBD1 (7 bases). Trimming shortened V by 2 bases and J by 0 bases, and 19 bases separated the two germline ends. The length of the CDR3 is 18 residues. The germline V gene has CDR1 SQVTM and CDR2 ANQGSEA.

V gene TRBV5-5 combines with J gene TRBJ1-4; D unresolved. The CDR3 length is 12 residues. The V end lost 2 bases, the J end lost 14 bases, and 13 bases lay between the germline ends. The V gene's germline CDR1 is SGHKS and CDR2 YYEKEE (reference sequence). CDR3 nucleotide sequence: TGTGCCAGCAGCTTTGTAGATAATCAGCTGTTTTTT. The encoded protein is CASSFVDNQLFF.

V usage is TRBV19 and J usage is TRBJ2-5; 7 positions match TRBD2. Germline-derived CDR1 and CDR2 are LNHDA and SQIVND (reference sequence). The length of the CDR3 is 13 residues. The junction had 1 base not matched to a gene; V was cut back by 2 bases and J by 4 bases. CDR3 residues: CASSILAGETQYF. For the CDR3, the DNA is TGTGCCAGTAGTATATTAGCGGGAGAGACCCAGTACTTC.

The chain carries TRBV5-6 and TRBJ2-1; possible D gene TRBD1, 6 bases. V lost 3 bases to trimming and J lost 1 base, with 11 bases between them. CDR3 length: 15 amino acids. Germline V gene lookup returns CDR1 SGHDT and CDR2 YYEEEE. In DNA form, the CDR3 reads TGTGCCAGCAGCTCTGGACAGCCTTCCTACAATGAGCAGTTCTTC. It yields the protein CASSSGQPSYNEQFF.

This chain uses TRBV20-1 with TRBJ2-7; no reliable D call. From germline, CDR1 is DFQATT and CDR2 SNEGSKA (reference sequence). Trimming took off 1 base at V and 6 bases at J, with 7 bases between the two ends. This CDR3 is 11 amino acids long. Written as DNA, the CDR3 is TGCAGTGCTAGAGTCCAAACCGAGCAGTACTTC. Its protein is CSARVQTEQYF.

V and J are TRBV21-1 and TRBJ1-4; the table's D call TRBD1 went unverified against the DNA. TRBV21-1 is flagged as a pseudogene. CDR3 length: 18 amino acids. CDR3 sequence (DNA): TGTGCCAGCAGCAGAACCTGGGACAGGGGGCTTAATAATGAAAAACTGTTTTTT. Its translation: CASSRTWDRGLNNEKLFF.

The chain joins TRBV28 to TRBJ1-2; 9 bases fit TRBD1. The CDR3 is 15 residues long. Per germline, CDR1 MDHEN and CDR2 SYDVKM. V was pared by 6 bases and J by 4 bases, with 9 bases of the junction left unmatched. The CDR3 DNA sequence: TGTGCCAGCAGCCAGGGACAGGGAATTTCCTATGGCTACACCTTC. Its translation is CASSQGQGISYGYTF.